Listed below are T cell receptor beta chains from one sample, sequenced in a study of cytomegalovirus exposure and HLA in healthy donors. Here immunoSEQ multiplex PCR was the method, and the copy in TCRdb shows in-frame clones only, minus some. The sample shows about 140,000 clones, approximately 80% of them seen only once. Input material: PBMCs. The receptors were sampled from a man aged 35-49 years in good health and CMV-seronegative. Both conserved end residues are part of each CDR3.

TRBV19 CASTRFANTGELFF
TRBV19 CASRRRASEPYEQYF
TRBV7-2 CASSLGAGGLGNYEQYF
TRBV5-4 CASSLGQGISYEQYF
TRBV7-9 CASDRDEKLFF
TRBV5-6 CASSLLELAADTQYF
TRBV6-1 CASSDIWQGGGYTF
TRBV10-2 CASSELGQGRGQYF
TRBV10-1 CARTGTRDNQPQHF
TRBV28 CASSLTTGGAGANVLTF
TRBV27 CASTLLTPQGIGTGELFF
TRBV6-1 CASSEEDTGRREQYF